This TCR beta chain was sequenced in a study of Ad26.COV2.S vaccination and SARS-CoV-2 variants. Study information: The donor belonged to the COV1001 Ad26.COV2.S trial arm. Recipients of Ad26.COV2.S got it intramuscularly, once or twice 56 days apart.

Treatment specified: about 20 received Ad26.COV2.S at low or high dose, single or two shots; roughly 5 received placebo; per-sample allocation not given. Samples came from day 63 after the first vaccine or placebo injection. Details on this clone: What it binds is not known.

The repertoire was sequenced with immunoSEQ multiplex PCR; TCRdb's copy has only in-frame clones and lacks some. The sample includes about 350,000 clones, 80% to 90% of them seen just once. V was clipped by 1 base and J by 4 bases, with 8 bases between them. Per the germline V gene, CDR1 is LNHNV and CDR2 is YYDKDF (reference sequence). CDR3 size: 13 residues. Findings and caveats of the study: Vaccinees reportedly had broad spike-specific CD8+ and CD4+ T cell responses.

The chain uses TRBV15 and TRBJ2-7; D is possibly TRBD1 (6 bases). The specimen was peripheral blood, collected in a trial of Ad26.COV2.S vaccine versus placebo. This sequence was found in a person aged 18 to 59 who received the Ad26.COV2.S COVID-19 vaccine or a placebo. This chain's CDR3 is CATSRGTDYEQYF. The CDR3 DNA follows: TGTGCCACCAGCAGAGGGACAGATTACGAGCAGTACTTC.